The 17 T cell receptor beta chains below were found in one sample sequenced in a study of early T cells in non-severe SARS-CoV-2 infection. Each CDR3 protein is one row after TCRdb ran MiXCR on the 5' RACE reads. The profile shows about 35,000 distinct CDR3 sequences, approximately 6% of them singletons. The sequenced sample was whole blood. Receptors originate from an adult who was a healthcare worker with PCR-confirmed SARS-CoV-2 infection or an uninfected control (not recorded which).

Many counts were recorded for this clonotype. This chain's CDR3 is CASLSGAADTQYF. CDR3 sequence (DNA): TGTGCCAGCCTGTCGGGAGCGGCAGATACGCAGTATTTT. V is TRBV6-5 and J is TRBJ2-3; D perhaps matches TRBD2 (6 bases). Germline V gene lookup returns CDR1 MNHEY and CDR2 SVGAGI. CDR3 length: 13 amino acids. The germline V and J ends were trimmed by 8 bases and 4 bases, with 13 bases remaining between them.

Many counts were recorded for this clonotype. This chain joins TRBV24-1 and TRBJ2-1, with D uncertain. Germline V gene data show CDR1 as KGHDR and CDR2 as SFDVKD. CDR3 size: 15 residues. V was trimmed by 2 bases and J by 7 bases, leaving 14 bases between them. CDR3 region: CATSDSWSTTNEQFF. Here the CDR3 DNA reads TGTGCCACCAGTGATTCCTGGAGCACCACAAATGAGCAGTTCTTC.

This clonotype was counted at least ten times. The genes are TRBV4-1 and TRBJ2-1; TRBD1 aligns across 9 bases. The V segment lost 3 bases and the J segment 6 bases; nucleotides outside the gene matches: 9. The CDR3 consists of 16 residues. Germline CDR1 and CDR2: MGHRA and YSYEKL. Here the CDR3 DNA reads TGCGCCAGCAGCCATTTGGGGACAGGGCATCCCAATGAGCAGTTCTTC. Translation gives CASSHLGTGHPNEQFF.

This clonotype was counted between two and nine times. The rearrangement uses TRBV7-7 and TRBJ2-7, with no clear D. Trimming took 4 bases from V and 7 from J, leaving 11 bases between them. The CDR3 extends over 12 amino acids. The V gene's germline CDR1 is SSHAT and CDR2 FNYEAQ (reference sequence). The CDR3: CASSSPGGEQYF. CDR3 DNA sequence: TGTGCCAGCAGCTCCCCCGGTGGAGAGCAGTACTTC.

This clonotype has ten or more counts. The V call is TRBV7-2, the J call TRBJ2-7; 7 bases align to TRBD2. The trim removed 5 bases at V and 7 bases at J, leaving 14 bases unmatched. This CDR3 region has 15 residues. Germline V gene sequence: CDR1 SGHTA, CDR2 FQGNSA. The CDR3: CASSPPGLEGREQYF. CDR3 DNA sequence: TGTGCCAGCAGCCCACCAGGACTAGAGGGTCGAGAGCAGTACTTC.

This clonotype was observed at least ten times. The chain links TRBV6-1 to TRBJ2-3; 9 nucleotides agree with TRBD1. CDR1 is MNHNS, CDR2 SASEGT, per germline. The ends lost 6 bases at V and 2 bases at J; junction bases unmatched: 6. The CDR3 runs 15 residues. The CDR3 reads CASSLGQGNTDTQYF. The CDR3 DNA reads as TGTGCCAGCAGCCTTGGACAGGGGAACACAGATACGCAGTATTTT.

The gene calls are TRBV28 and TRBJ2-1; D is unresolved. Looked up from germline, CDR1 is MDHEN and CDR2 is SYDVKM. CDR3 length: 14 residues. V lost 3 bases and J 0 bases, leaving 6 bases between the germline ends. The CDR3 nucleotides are TGTGCCAGCAGTTTGGACCGCTCCTACAATGAGCAGTTCTTC. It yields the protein CASSLDRSYNEQFF.

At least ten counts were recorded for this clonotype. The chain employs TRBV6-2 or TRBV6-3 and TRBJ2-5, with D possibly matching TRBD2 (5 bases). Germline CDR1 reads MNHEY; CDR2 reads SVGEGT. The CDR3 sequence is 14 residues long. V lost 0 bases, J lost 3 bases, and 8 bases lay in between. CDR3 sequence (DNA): TGTGCCAGCAGTTACTCGACCGGGGAAGAGACCCAGTACTTC. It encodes CASSYSTGEETQYF.

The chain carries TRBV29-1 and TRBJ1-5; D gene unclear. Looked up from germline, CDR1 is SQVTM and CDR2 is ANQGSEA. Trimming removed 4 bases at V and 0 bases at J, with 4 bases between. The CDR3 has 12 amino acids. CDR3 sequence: CSVANSNQPQHF. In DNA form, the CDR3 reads TGCAGCGTTGCGAATAGCAATCAGCCCCAGCATTTT.

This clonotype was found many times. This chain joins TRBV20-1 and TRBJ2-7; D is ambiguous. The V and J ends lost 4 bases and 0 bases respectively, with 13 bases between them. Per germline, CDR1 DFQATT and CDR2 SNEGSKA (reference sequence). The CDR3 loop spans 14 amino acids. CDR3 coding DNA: TGCAGTGCTAAGGCCAGGATATTCTCCTACGAGCAGTACTTC. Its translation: CSAKARIFSYEQYF.

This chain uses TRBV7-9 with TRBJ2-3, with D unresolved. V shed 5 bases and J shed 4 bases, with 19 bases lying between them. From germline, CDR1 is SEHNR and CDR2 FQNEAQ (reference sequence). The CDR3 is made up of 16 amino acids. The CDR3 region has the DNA TGTGCCAGCAGCGGATCACCTAGGACGGGCGCAGATACGCAGTATTTT. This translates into CASSGSPRTGADTQYF. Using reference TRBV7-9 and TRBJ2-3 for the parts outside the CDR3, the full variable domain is DTGVSQNPRHKITKRGQNVTFRCDPISEHNRLYWYRQTLGQGPEFLTYFQNEAQLEKSRLLSDRFSAERPKGSFSTLEIQRTEQGDSAMYLCASSGSPRTGADTQYFGPGTRLTVL.

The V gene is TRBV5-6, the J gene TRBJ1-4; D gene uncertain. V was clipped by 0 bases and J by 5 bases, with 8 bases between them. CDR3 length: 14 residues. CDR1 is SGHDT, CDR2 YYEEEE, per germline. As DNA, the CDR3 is TGTGCCAGCAGCTTGGTTGGACCCAATGAAAAACTGTTTTTT. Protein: CASSLVGPNEKLFF.

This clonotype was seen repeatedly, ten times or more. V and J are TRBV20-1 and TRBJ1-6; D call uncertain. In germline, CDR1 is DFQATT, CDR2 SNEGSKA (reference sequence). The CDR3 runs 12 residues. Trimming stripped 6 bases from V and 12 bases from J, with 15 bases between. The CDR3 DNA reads TGCAGTGCCACGGATTACACCCTACCCCTCCACTTT. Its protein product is CSATDYTLPLHF.

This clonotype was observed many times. The CDR3 spells CASSWGQGAGTDTQYF. CDR3 in DNA: TGTGCCAGCAGTTGGGGACAGGGGGCTGGCACAGATACGCAGTATTTT. This chain joins TRBV6-5 and TRBJ2-3; 12 positions agree with TRBD1. This CDR3 comprises 16 residues. CDR1 and CDR2 (germline): MNHEY, SVGAGI. V lost 4 bases and J lost 1; bases outside the gene matches: 3.

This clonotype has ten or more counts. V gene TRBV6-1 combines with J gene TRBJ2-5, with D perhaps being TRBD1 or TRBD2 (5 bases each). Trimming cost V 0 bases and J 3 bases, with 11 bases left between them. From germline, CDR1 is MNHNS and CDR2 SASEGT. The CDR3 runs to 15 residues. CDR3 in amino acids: CASSEASGTKETQYF. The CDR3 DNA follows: TGTGCCAGCAGTGAAGCTTCGGGGACCAAAGAGACCCAGTACTTC.

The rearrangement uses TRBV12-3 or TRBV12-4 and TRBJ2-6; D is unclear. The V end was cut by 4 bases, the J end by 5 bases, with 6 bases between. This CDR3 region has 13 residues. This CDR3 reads CASSSGWANVLTF. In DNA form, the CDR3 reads TGTGCCAGCAGTTCGGGCTGGGCCAACGTCCTGACTTTC.

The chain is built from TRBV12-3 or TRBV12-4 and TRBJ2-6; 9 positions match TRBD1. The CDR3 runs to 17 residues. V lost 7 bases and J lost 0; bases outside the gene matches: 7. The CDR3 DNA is TGTGCCAGCACCCCGGACAGGGGAGACTCTGGGGCCAACGTCCTGACTTTC. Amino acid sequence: CASTPDRGDSGANVLTF.